Listed here are 20 T cell receptor beta chains from one sample, sequenced in a study of Graves' ophthalmopathy and Graves' hyperthyroidism. Beta-chain TCR CDR3 regions were amplified from RNA transcripts. Investigators did first-round RT-PCR with HTBI primers, then second-round multiplex PCR. MiXCR was run by TCRdb on the multiplex PCR reads, yielding one entry per CDR3 protein. The sample gives 300,000 to 500,000 distinct CDR3 sequences, 15% of which show up once; approximately 7% is in the top ten. Sequencing was done on a sample of peripheral blood. The receptors here all came from a woman aged 18-29 years with stable Graves' hyperthyroidism.

The CDR3 DNA is TGTGCCAGCAGCCAAAGGGTAGGCGAAGCTTTCTTT. Its protein product is CASSQRVGEAFF. The V call is TRBV3-1, the J call TRBJ1-1; D remains ambiguous. Per germline, CDR1 LGHDT and CDR2 YNNKEL (reference sequence). The germline V and J ends were trimmed by 2 bases and 8 bases, with 9 bases remaining between them. This CDR3 contains 12 residues.

A note on this clonotype: Sequence at one end of the junction differs from germline and may be a read error. V and J are TRBV12-3 or TRBV12-4 and TRBJ1-1, with D unclear. CDR3 length: 13 amino acids. CDR3 region: CSSSLIEYTEAFF. As DNA, the CDR3 is TGTTCCAGCAGTCTAATAGAGTACACTGAAGCTTTCTTT.

With regard to this clonotype: The junction does not match germline at one end; this may be a read error. The chain joins TRBV6-5 to TRBJ1-1, with a possible D match to TRBD1 (6 bases). The CDR3 covers 14 residues. Per the germline V gene, CDR1 is MNHEY and CDR2 is SVGAGI. CDR3 nucleotides: TGTGCCAGCAGTTACTCGGCGAGGGACACTGATGCTTTCTTT. This encodes CASSYSARDTDAFF.

Many counts were recorded for this clonotype. The J gene is TRBJ2-4, the V gene TRBV6-2 or TRBV6-3; D not certain. Germline values: CDR1 MNHEY, CDR2 SVGEGT. V shed 7 bases and J shed 0 bases, with 7 bases lying between them. There are 13 residues in the CDR3. CDR3 residues: CASTHLAKNIQYF. The CDR3 nucleotides read TGTGCCAGCACCCACCTAGCCAAAAACATTCAGTACTTC.

This clonotype came up many times. V and J are TRBV12-3 or TRBV12-4 and TRBJ1-1; 8 bases fit TRBD1. The CDR3 contains 18 residues. J gave up 0 bases and V 4 bases, and 13 bases lay outside the gene matches. Written as DNA, the CDR3 is TGTGCCAGCAGTTCGAGGACAGGGAGCAGACTCATGAACACTGAAGCTTTCTTT. As protein: CASSSRTGSRLMNTEAFF.

This clonotype showed up many times. This chain joins TRBV29-1 and TRBJ2-5; D ambiguous. CDR3 length equals 12 residues. The germline gives CDR1 SQVTM, CDR2 ANQGSEA. Trimming stripped 5 bases from V and 1 base from J, with 8 bases between. DNA for the CDR3: TGCAGCGTTTCTGTCGCCCAAGAGACCCAGTACTTC. Translation gives CSVSVAQETQYF.

This clonotype was observed many times. The CDR3 nucleotides are TGCAGTGCTAGCGGCGGAACCCATGGCTACACCTTC. Its protein product is CSASGGTHGYTF. The V call is TRBV20-1, the J call TRBJ1-2, with D hard to call. This CDR3 contains 12 residues. Germline V gene lookup returns CDR1 DFQATT and CDR2 SNEGSKA (reference sequence). The V and J ends lost 3 bases and 6 bases respectively, with 11 bases between them.

Many counts were recorded for this clonotype. The chain carries TRBV9 and TRBJ2-5; D unclear. This CDR3 has 14 residues. Germline CDR1 and CDR2: SGDLS and YYNGEE. Trimming removed 3 bases at V and 1 base at J, with 10 bases between. The CDR3 DNA follows: TGTGCCAGCAGCGCTGGCCTTTCCCAAGAGACCCAGTACTTC. As protein: CASSAGLSQETQYF. The full variable domain, rest sourced from reference TRBV9 and TRBJ2-5, is DSGVTQTPKHLITATGQRVTLRCSPRSGDLSVYWYQQSLDQGLQFLIQYYNGEERAKGNILERFSAQQFPDLHSELNLSSLELGDSALYFCASSAGLSQETQYFGPGTRLLVL.

This clonotype appeared many times. V usage is TRBV12-3 or TRBV12-4 and J usage is TRBJ2-5; D remains unclear. The V end was cut by 5 bases, the J end by 4 bases, with 20 bases between. The CDR3 runs 16 residues. This CDR3 is CASSPHQGAAGETQYF. Here the CDR3 DNA reads TGTGCCAGCAGTCCCCATCAAGGCGCGGCAGGAGAGACCCAGTACTTC.

This clonotype was counted ten times or more. The chain recombines TRBV12-3 or TRBV12-4 with TRBJ2-7; 10 bases fit TRBD1. V lost 0 bases to trimming and J lost 5 bases; unmatched junction nucleotides: 4. The CDR3 has 15 residues. The CDR3 DNA sequence: TGTGCCAGCAGTTTAGCGGGGACAGGGGCTAACGAGCAGTACTTC. It specifies CASSLAGTGANEQYF.

The CDR3 protein is CSALQGADEQYF. In nucleotides, the CDR3 is TGCAGTGCTCTTCAGGGGGCGGACGAGCAGTACTTC. The chain employs TRBV20-1 and TRBJ2-7, with TRBD1 matching over 8 bases. Germline values: CDR1 DFQATT, CDR2 SNEGSKA (reference sequence). V shed 5 bases, J shed 5 bases, and the junction held 5 bases outside the gene matches. The CDR3 contains 12 residues.

The rearrangement uses TRBV10-3 and TRBJ1-3, with TRBD1 matching 8 bases. The length of the CDR3 is 15 residues. Germline V lookup: CDR1 ENHRY, CDR2 SYGVKD. V gave up 5 bases and J gave up 2 bases; unmatched junction bases: 5. CDR3 DNA: TGTGCCATCAGTTTTGACAGGGGAACTGGAAACACCATATATTTT. Its translation is CAISFDRGTGNTIYF.

The chain employs TRBV6-1 and TRBJ2-5, with D possibly matching TRBD1 (5 bases). With 7 bases removed from V and 2 bases from J, the gap between germline ends came to 20 bases. There are 16 residues in the CDR3. Germline assignment: CDR1 MNHNS and CDR2 SASEGT. CDR3 amino acids: CASTLMIDSRQETQYF. DNA of the CDR3: TGTGCCAGCACCTTAATGATTGACAGCCGTCAAGAGACCCAGTACTTC.

This clonotype was detected many times. The chain employs TRBV19 and TRBJ1-5, with D possibly TRBD1 on 5 matching bases. Germline V gene lookup returns CDR1 LNHDA and CDR2 SQIVND (reference sequence). Deletions cut 4 bases from V and 3 bases from J, with 13 bases between. The CDR3 covers 15 residues. The CDR3 here is CASSTPGRVNQPQHF. Written as DNA, the CDR3 is TGTGCCAGTAGTACTCCTGGCAGGGTCAATCAGCCCCAGCATTTT.

This clonotype was found many times. The V and J genes are TRBV6-5 and TRBJ1-5; 8 nucleotides line up with TRBD1. The junction had 11 bases not matched to a gene; V was cut back by 6 bases and J by 4 bases. The CDR3 has 16 amino acids. Germline CDR1 MNHEY, CDR2 SVGAGI. The CDR3 spells CASRTGVGRENQPQHF. DNA for the CDR3: TGTGCCAGCAGGACAGGGGTTGGGCGGGAGAATCAGCCCCAGCATTTT.

This clonotype was counted ten times or more. The CDR3 sequence is CASSLVGDEQYF. The CDR3 nucleotides read TGCGCCAGCAGCTTGGTCGGGGACGAGCAGTACTTC. This chain joins TRBV5-1 and TRBJ2-7; possibly TRBD2 for D (5 bases). V lost 0 bases and J 5 bases, leaving 6 bases between the germline ends. The CDR3 is made up of 12 amino acids. CDR1 is SGHRS and CDR2 is YFSETQ in the germline V gene.

This clonotype appeared many times. The chain combines TRBV12-3 or TRBV12-4 with TRBJ2-2, with 7 bases matching TRBD1. The V gene end was trimmed by 6 bases and the J gene end by 2 bases; junction bases not matched to a gene: 6. CDR3 length equals 15 residues. DNA for the CDR3: TGTGCCAGCAGCCCGGACAGGTCTAACACCGGGGAGCTGTTTTTT. The encoded protein is CASSPDRSNTGELFF.

This clonotype was recorded many times. The chain uses TRBV19 and TRBJ1-2, with 9 bases that match TRBD1. CDR3 size: 15 residues. V gave up 7 bases and J gave up 4 bases; unmatched junction bases: 10. Germline V gene data show CDR1 as LNHDA and CDR2 as SQIVND (reference sequence). The CDR3 sequence: CASTSPGDRAYGYTF. The CDR3 nucleotides read TGTGCCAGTACCTCCCCCGGGGACAGGGCCTATGGCTACACCTTC.

At least ten counts were recorded for this clonotype. The chain has TRBV6-2 or TRBV6-3 and TRBJ1-5; D call uncertain. The CDR3 has 13 amino acids. The germline V gene encodes CDR1 MNHEY and CDR2 SVGEGT. V was shortened by 8 bases and J by 5 bases, with 13 bases between the two germline ends. CDR3 region: CASSIGVYQPQHF. The CDR3 DNA sequence: TGTGCCAGCTCGATCGGGGTCTATCAGCCCCAGCATTTT.

This clonotype was recorded a few times. The chain couples TRBV12-3 or TRBV12-4 to TRBJ1-1; D is perhaps TRBD1 (5 bases). The CDR3 totals 16 residues. The V and J ends lost 3 bases and 2 bases respectively, with 16 bases between them. The CDR3 DNA sequence: TGTGCCAGCAGTTTCCCTACGGGGGTGGGAAACACTGAAGCTTTCTTT. Protein product: CASSFPTGVGNTEAFF.